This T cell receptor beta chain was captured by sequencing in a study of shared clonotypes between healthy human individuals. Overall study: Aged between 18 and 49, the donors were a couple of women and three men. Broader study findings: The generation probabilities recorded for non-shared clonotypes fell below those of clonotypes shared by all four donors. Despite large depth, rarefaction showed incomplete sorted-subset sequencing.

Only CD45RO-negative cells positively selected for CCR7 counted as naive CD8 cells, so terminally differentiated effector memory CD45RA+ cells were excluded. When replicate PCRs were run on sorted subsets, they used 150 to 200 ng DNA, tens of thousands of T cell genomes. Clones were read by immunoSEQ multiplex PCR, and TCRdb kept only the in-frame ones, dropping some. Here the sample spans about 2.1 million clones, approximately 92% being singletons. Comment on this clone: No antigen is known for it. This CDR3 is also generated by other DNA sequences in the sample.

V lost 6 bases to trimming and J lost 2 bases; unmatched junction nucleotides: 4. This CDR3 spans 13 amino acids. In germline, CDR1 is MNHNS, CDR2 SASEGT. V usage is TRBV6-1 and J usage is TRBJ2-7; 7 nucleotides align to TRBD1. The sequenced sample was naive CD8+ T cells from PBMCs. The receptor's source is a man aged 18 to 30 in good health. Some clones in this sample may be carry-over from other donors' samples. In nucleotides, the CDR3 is TGTGCCAGCAGAGGGACAGCCACCTACGAGCAGTACTTC. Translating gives CASRGTATYEQYF.